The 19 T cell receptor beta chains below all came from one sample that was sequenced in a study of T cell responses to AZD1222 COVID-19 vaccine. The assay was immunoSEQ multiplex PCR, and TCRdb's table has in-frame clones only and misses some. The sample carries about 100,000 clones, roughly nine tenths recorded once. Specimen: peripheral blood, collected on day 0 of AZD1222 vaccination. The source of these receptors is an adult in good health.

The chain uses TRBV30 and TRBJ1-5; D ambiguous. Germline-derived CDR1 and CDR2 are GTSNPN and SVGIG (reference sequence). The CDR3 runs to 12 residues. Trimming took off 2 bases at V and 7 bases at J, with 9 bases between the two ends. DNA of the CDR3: TGTGCCTGGAGTCTGGCCAACCAGCCCCAGCATTTT. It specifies CAWSLANQPQHF.

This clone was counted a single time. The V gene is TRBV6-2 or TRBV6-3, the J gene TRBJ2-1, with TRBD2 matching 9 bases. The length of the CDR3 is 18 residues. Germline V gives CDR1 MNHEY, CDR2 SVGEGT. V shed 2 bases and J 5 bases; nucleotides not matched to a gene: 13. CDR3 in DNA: TGTGCCAGCAGTTACCGGGGGGTTAGCGGGAGTATGAACAATGAGCAGTTCTTC. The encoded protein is CASSYRGVSGSMNNEQFF.

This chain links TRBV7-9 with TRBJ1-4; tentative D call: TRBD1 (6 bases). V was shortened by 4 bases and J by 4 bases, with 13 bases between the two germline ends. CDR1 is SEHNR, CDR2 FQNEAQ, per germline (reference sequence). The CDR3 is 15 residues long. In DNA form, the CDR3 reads TGTGCCAGCAGCTCCCGACAGGATCATAATGAAAAACTGTTTTTT. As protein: CASSSRQDHNEKLFF.

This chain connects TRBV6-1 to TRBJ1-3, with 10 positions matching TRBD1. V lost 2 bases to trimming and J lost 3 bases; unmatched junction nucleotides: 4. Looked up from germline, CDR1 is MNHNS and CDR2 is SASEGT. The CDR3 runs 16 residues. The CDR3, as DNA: TGTGCCAGCAGTGAACCGGGACAGGGGAATGGAAACACCATATATTTT. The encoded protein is CASSEPGQGNGNTIYF.

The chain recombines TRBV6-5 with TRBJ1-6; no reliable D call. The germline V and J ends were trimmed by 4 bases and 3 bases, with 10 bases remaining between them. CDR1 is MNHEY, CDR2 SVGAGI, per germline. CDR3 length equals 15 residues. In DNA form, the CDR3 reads TGTGCCAGCAGTTCTCCGGACGGCTATAATTCACCCCTCCACTTT. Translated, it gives CASSSPDGYNSPLHF.

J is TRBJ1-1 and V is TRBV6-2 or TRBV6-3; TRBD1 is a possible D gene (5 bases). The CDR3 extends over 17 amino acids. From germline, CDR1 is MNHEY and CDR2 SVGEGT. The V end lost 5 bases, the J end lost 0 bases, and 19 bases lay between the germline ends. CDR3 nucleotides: TGTGCCAGCAGTAAACTCCGGGACGTTCTCATGAACACTGAAGCTTTCTTT. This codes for CASSKLRDVLMNTEAFF.

CDR3 sequence (DNA): TGTGCCAGCAGCGTATATTCGGGACCCAATAATTCACCCCTCCACTTT. Its protein is CASSVYSGPNNSPLHF. The rearrangement joins TRBV9 to TRBJ1-6; tentatively, D is TRBD1 (5 bases). CDR1 and CDR2 from the germline V gene are SGDLS and YYNGEE. V was shortened by 1 base and J by 5 bases, with 13 bases between the two germline ends. The CDR3 has 16 amino acids.

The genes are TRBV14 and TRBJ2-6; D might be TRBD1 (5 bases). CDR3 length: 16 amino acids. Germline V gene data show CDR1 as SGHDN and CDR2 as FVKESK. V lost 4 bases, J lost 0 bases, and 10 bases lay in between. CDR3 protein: CASSPGSYSGANVLTF. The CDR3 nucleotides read TGTGCCAGCAGCCCAGGGTCGTACTCTGGGGCCAACGTCCTGACTTTC.

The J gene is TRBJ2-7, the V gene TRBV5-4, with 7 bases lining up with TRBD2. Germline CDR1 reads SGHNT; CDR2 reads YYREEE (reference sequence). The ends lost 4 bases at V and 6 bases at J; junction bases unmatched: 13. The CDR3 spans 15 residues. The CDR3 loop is CASSPLPLLAAEQYF. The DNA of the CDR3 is TGTGCCAGCAGCCCCCTACCCCTTCTAGCGGCCGAGCAGTACTTC.

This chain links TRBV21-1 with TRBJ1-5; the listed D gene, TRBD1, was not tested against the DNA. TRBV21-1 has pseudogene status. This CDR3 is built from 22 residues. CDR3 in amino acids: CASSKEGLRGLPGTGNNQPQHF. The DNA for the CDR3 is TGTGCCAGCAGCAAAGAGGGGCTCCGAGGTCTCCCCGGGACAGGGAACAATCAGCCCCAGCATTTT.

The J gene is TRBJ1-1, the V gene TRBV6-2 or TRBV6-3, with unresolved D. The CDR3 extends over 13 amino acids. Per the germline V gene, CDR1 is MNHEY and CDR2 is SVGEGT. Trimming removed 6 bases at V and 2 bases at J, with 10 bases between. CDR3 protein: CASSEGYNTEAFF. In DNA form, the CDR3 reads TGTGCCAGCAGCGAGGGATATAACACTGAAGCTTTCTTT.

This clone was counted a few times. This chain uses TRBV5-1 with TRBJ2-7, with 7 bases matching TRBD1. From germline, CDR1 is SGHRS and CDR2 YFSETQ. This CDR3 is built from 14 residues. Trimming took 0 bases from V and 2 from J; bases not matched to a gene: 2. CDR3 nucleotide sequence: TGCGCCAGCAGCTTGGTGGGACAGACCTACGAGCAGTACTTC. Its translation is CASSLVGQTYEQYF.

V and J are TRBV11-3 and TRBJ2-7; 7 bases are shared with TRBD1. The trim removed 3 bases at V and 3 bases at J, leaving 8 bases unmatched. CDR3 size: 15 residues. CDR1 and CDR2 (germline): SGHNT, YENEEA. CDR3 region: CASSFSNRGNYEQYF. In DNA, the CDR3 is TGTGCCAGCAGCTTCAGTAACAGGGGAAACTACGAGCAGTACTTC.

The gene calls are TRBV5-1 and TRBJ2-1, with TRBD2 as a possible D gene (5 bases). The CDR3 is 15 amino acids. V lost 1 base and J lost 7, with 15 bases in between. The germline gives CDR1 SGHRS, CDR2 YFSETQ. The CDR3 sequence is CASSLRAGLANEQFF. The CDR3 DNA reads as TGCGCCAGCAGCTTGCGCGCTGGGCTAGCAAATGAGCAGTTCTTC.

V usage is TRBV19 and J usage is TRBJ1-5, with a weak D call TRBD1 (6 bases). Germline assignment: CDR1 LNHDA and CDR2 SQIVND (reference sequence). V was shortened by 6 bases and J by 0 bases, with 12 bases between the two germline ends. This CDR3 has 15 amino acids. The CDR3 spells CASSLDSYSNQPQHF. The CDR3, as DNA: TGTGCCAGTAGCTTGGACAGCTATAGCAATCAGCCCCAGCATTTT.

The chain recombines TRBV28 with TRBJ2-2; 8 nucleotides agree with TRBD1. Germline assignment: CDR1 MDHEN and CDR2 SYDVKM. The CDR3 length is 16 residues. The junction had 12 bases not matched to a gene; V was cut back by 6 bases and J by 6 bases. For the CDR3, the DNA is TGTGCCAGCAGCTCCCTTGGACAGGGTACCCCCGGGGAGCTGTTTTTT. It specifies CASSSLGQGTPGELFF.

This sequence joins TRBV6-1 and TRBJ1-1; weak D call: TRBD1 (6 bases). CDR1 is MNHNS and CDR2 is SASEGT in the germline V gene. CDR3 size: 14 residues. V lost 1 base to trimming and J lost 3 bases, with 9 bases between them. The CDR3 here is CASSEGGGDTEAFF. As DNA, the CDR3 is TGTGCCAGCAGTGAAGGTGGGGGCGACACTGAAGCTTTCTTT.

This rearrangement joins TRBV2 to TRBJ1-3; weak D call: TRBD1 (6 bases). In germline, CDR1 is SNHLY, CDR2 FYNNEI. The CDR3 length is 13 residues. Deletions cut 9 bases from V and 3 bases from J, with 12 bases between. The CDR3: CARAGTSGNTIYF. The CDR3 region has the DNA TGTGCCAGGGCCGGGACAAGTGGAAACACCATATATTTT.

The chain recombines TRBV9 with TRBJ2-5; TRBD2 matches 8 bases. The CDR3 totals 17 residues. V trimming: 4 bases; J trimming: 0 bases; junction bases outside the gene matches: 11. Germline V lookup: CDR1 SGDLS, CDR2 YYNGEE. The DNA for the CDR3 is TGTGCCAGCAGCCAATCTAAGGCTAGCGGGTACCAAGAGACCCAGTACTTC. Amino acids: CASSQSKASGYQETQYF.